This passage covers 3 T cell receptor beta chains from one sample sequenced in a study of human T cells and chemical hapten exposure. Described time point: patch test 3, about 24 weeks after DPC sensitization. Treatment defined: therapeutic diphenylcyclopropenone sensitization with weekly scalp DPC. In TCRdb, the RACE reads were re-called with MiXCR into one record per CDR3 protein. The sample consists of under 200,000 distinct CDR3 sequences, roughly 26% of them appearing once. The sequences come from whole blood, collected in connection with sensitization to the hapten diphenylcyclopropenone (DPC). These receptors were taken from a woman under 30 with alopecia areata. Some clones in this sample may be carry-over from other donors' samples.

This clonotype appeared a few times. CDR3 nucleotides: TGTGCCAGCAGCTTACGGGGGATCACTGAAGCTTTCTTT. Encoded protein: CASSLRGITEAFF. V is TRBV7-2 and J is TRBJ1-1; maybe TRBD1 (5 bases). This CDR3 contains 13 residues. Trimming pared 2 bases from V and 4 bases from J, leaving 8 bases between. Germline V gene data show CDR1 as SGHTA and CDR2 as FQGNSA.

This clonotype was picked up a small number of times. The chain combines TRBV13 with TRBJ2-7; 9 bases map to TRBD1. The CDR3 is 14 residues long. The ends lost 4 bases at V and 5 bases at J; junction bases unmatched: 6. Germline CDR1 and CDR2: PRHDT and FYEKMQ (reference sequence). DNA for the CDR3: TGTGCCAGCAGCTCACGGGACAGGGATAACGAGCAGTACTTC. Translated: CASSSRDRDNEQYF.

The rearrangement links TRBV7-9 to TRBJ1-5; D uncertain. Germline-derived CDR1 and CDR2 are SEHNR and FQNEAQ (reference sequence). This CDR3 has 15 residues. V was shortened by 5 bases and J by 1 base, with 12 bases between the two germline ends. Here the CDR3 DNA reads TGTGCCAGCAGCGCTGAGGGAGTAAGCAATCAGCCCCAGCATTTT. Amino acids: CASSAEGVSNQPQHF. The variable domain in full, with the rest retrieved from reference TRBV7-9 and TRBJ1-5, is DTGVSQNPRHKITKRGQNVTFRCDPISEHNRLYWYRQTLGQGPEFLTYFQNEAQLEKSRLLSDRFSAERPKGSFSTLEIQRTEQGDSAMYLCASSAEGVSNQPQHFGDGTRLSIL.